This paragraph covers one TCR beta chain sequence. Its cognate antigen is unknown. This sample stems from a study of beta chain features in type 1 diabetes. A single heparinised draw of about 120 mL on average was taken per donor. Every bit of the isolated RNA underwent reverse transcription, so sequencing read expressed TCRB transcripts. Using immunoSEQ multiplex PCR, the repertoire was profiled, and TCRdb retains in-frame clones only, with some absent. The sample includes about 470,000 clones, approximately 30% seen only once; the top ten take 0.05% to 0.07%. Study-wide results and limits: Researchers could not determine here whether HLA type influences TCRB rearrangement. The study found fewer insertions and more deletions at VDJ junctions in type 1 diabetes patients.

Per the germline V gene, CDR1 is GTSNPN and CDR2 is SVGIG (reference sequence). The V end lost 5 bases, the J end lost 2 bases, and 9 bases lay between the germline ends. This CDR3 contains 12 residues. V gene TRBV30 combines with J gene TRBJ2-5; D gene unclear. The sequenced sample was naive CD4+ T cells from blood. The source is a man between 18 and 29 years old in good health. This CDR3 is CAWGPVQETQYF. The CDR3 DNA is TGTGCCTGGGGGCCGGTGCAAGAGACCCAGTACTTC.